This T cell receptor (beta chain) was retrieved from a study of blood T cell repertoires in COVID-19. TCRdb keeps only in-frame clones here, not all; method: immunoSEQ multiplex PCR. The table includes roughly 380,000 clones, about 89% detected once. The sequenced sample was peripheral blood. The clonotype comes from a middle-aged woman with COVID-19, enrolled during active disease.

CDR3 DNA sequence: TGTGCCAGCAGCCAAGATCTTCCCTGGAGGGCTTTCTTT. Protein: CASSQDLPWRAFF. The V call is TRBV14, the J call TRBJ1-1; D call uncertain. Germline V gene data show CDR1 as SGHDN and CDR2 as FVKESK. The CDR3 length is 13 residues. Trimming pared 0 bases from V and 11 bases from J, leaving 13 bases between.